This T cell receptor beta chain was sequenced for a study of blood T cell repertoires in COVID-19 (dated by TCRdb to the early 2020s). Background for the entire study: Collaborator samples came from the United States, Italy and Spain and covered acute and convalescent phases of COVID-19. The material from the prospective study consisted of cDNA or gDNA derived from T cells, B-cell-depleted T cells, or PBMCs. The dataset comprised deeply sampled blood TCRbeta repertoires from subjects exposed to, actively infected with, or recovered from COVID-19. The repertoires were made available in a free public database intended to serve as a resource for research on the immune response to SARS-CoV-2. Samples were obtained from the ongoing ImmuneRACE study (first 160 participants) and from approximately 1,200 subjects provided by 6 global collaborators. The sample metadata nearly always contained a de-identified subject ID, COVID-19 status, age in years and sex. HLA class I and class II types, where available, came from metadata supplied by the sample provider rather than from assay-based typing.

Collaborating institutions collected whole blood in K2EDTA tubes following their own protocols. For TCRbeta analysis, collaborators shipped samples as frozen whole blood, isolated PBMCs, or DNA extracted from either of those sample types. The germline V gene sets CDR1 to ENHRY and CDR2 to SYGVKD. Trimming takes 4 bases off V and 4 bases off J; junction bases not matched to a gene: 6. The CDR3 starts with the cysteine, ends with the phenylalanine, and has 15 residues. The read is trimmed to its CDR3 DNA, 45 bases read in frame from base 1. TCRbeta CDR3 regions were amplified from genomic DNA by means of the immunoSEQ Assay, a bias-controlled multiplex PCR. The paper's processing steps were these. The number of nucleated cells in each sample was estimated by amplification of reference gene primers within the assay. To quantify the absolute abundance of each unique TCRbeta CDR3 rearrangement, sequence reads were collapsed and filtered. For each sample, productive Simpson clonality was calculated as the square root of Simpson's diversity index over productive rearrangements. TCRdb mirrors the immuneACCESS table, restricted to in-frame sequences. Some clones are absent from its copies; in checked studies, under half trace to an unresolved V gene, and the reason for the others is unknown. V, J and clone size were drawn from that table, and D and trimming were deduced from the DNA. For this sample the table gives about 82,000 clones, of which around four fifths were detected only once. Of the sample, over 15% is held by the ten largest clones.

As regards this clone: Its antigen has not been determined. No clone much larger than this one lies a single base away; base qualities are absent.

Overall study outcomes, separate from this receptor: How much clinical and demographic metadata was included differed by source and by participant, and the metadata was provided uncurated.

The origin of this receptor is a man older than 75 with active or convalescent COVID-19. The sequencing input was peripheral blood. Recombination joined TRBV10-3 with TRBJ2-5, and 10 junction bases match TRBD2. CDR3 region: CAISALAGARETQYF. The DNA reads as follows: TGTGCCATCAGTGCGCTAGCGGGAGCAAGAGAGACCCAGTACTTC.